Shown below are 3 T cell receptor beta chains from a single sample sequenced in a study of T cell changes during pregnancy in multiple sclerosis. Here immunoSEQ multiplex PCR was the method, and the copy in TCRdb shows in-frame clones only, minus some. The sample shows fewer than 40,000 clones, 90% of them seen only once. The sample was CD4+ T cells from peripheral blood mononuclear cells, taken in the second trimester of pregnancy. These receptors came from a female donor with multiple sclerosis, enrolled in a pregnancy study.

The chain links TRBV2 to TRBJ1-2, with 7 bases matching TRBD1. Germline trimming cut 3 bases from V and 6 bases from J; bases unmatched to any gene: 13. CDR1 and CDR2 from the germline V gene are SNHLY and FYNNEI. The CDR3 is made up of 16 amino acids. The CDR3 sequence is CASSDRLDRAIHGYTF. CDR3 sequence (DNA): TGTGCCAGCAGTGATAGACTTGACAGGGCAATTCATGGCTACACCTTC.

V is TRBV6-6 and J is TRBJ2-5; D is perhaps TRBD1 (5 bases). V lost 5 bases, J lost 1 base, and 8 bases lay in between. This CDR3 spans 13 amino acids. CDR1 and CDR2 from the germline V gene are MNHNY and SVGAGI (reference sequence). The CDR3 region has the DNA TGTGCCAGCAGTCTAGACAGCCAAGAGACCCAGTACTTC. This gives the protein CASSLDSQETQYF.

The chain links TRBV30 to TRBJ2-3; the match to TRBD2 covers 11 bases. The CDR3 extends over 14 amino acids. Germline CDR1 and CDR2: GTSNPN and SVGIG (reference sequence). Losses at the gene ends were 3 bases for V and 4 bases for J; bases not matched to a gene: 3. CDR3 amino acids: CAWRVAGGSDTQYF. The CDR3 nucleotides read TGTGCCTGGAGAGTAGCGGGAGGGTCAGATACGCAGTATTTT.